This T cell receptor beta chain was observed in a study of T cells in localized non-small cell lung cancer. Notes on the study in general: A higher density of T cells in blood coincided with extended overall survival. Out of the top 100 tumor clones, a median around 56 were seen in adjacent lung. Clonality of T cells reached its maximum in uninvolved adjacent lung, surpassing tumor. Because researchers sequenced only one region of the tumor, heterogeneity is still possible.

The V gene lost 1 base and the J gene lost 7 bases, with 10 bases spanning the gap. Germline V lookup: CDR1 SGHDN, CDR2 FVKESK. This CDR3 is 13 amino acids long. TCRdb's table, derived via immunoSEQ multiplex PCR, lists solely in-frame clones and lacks some. The profile shows over 20,000 clones, roughly 84% of them singletons. In the case of this clone: The antigen is unknown.

The clonotype originates from a male donor aged 60 or over with stage I squamous cell lung carcinoma. Material: peripheral blood, obtained before any cancer treatment. The V call is TRBV14, the J call TRBJ2-5; weak D call: TRBD2 (5 bases). The chain's CDR3 is CASSQAGLGTQYF. CDR3 coding DNA: TGTGCCAGCAGCCAAGCGGGATTGGGGACCCAGTACTTC. Supplemented by reference TRBV14 and TRBJ2-5, the full variable domain reads EAGVTQFPSHSVIEKGQTVTLRCDPISGHDNLYWYRRVMGKEIKFLLHFVKESKQDESGMPNNRFLAERTGGTYSTLKVQPAELEDSGVYFCASSQAGLGTQYFGPGTRLLVL.